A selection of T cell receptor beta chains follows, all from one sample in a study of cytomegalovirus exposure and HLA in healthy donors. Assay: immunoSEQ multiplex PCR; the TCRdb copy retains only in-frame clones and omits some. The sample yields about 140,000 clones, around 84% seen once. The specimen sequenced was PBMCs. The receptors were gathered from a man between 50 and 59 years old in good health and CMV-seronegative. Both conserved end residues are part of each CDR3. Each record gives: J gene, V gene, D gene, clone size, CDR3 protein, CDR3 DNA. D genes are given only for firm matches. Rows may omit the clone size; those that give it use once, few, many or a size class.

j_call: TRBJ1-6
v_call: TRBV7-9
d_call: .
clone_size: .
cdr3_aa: CASSSSDNSPLHF
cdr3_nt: TGTGCCAGCAGCTCGTCCGATAATTCACCCCTCCACTTT

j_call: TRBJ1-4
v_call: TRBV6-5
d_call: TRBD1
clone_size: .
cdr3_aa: CASSFRGGATNEKLFF
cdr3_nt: TGTGCCAGCAGTTTCCGAGGGGGCGCAACTAATGAAAAACTGTTTTTT

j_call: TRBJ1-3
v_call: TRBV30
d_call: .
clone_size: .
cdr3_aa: CAWSVKRTSSGNTIYF
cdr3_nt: TGTGCCTGGAGTGTAAAGAGAACTAGCTCTGGAAACACCATATATTTT

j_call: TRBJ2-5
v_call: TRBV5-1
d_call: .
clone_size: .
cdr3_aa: CASSFSPEGAETQYF
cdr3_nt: TGCGCCAGCAGCTTTTCTCCGGAGGGGGCAGAGACCCAGTACTTC

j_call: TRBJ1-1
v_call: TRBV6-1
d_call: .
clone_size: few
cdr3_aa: CAGSSLRGTEAFF
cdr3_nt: TGTGCCGGCTCGTCCCTCCGGGGTACTGAAGCTTTCTTT

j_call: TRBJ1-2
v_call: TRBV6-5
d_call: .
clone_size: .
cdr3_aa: CASSTPRGNYGYTF
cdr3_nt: TGTGCCAGCAGTACCCCCAGGGGTAACTATGGCTACACCTTC

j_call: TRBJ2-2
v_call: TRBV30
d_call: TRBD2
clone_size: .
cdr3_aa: CASPSDLWGSGRASPNTGELFF
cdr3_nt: TGTGCCTCTCCGTCCGATCTCTGGGGTAGCGGGAGGGCCTCTCCGAACACCGGGGAGCTGTTTTTT

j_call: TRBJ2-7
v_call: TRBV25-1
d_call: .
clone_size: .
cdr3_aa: CASSEYSRLYSAISEQYF
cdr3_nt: TGTGCCAGCAGTGAATATTCGCGGCTGTATTCCGCTATCTCGGAGCAGTACTTC

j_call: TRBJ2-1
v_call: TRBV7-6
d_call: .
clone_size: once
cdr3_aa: CASSLAFGLPEQFF
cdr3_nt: TGTGCCAGCAGCTTAGCGTTTGGGCTCCCCGAGCAGTTCTTC

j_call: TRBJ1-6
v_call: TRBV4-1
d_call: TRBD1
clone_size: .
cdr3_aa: CASSRSPGTDDSPLHF
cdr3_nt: TGCGCCAGCAGCCGAAGCCCCGGGACAGACGATTCACCCCTCCACTTT

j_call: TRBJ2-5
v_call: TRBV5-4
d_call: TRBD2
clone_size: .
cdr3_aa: CASSPTSGGETQYF
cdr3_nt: TGTGCCAGCAGCCCGACTAGCGGGGGAGAGACCCAGTACTTC

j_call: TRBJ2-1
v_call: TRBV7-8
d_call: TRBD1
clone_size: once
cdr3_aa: CASSSRDSPVNEQFF
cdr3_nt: TGTGCCAGCAGCTCTCGGGACAGCCCCGTCAATGAGCAGTTCTTC

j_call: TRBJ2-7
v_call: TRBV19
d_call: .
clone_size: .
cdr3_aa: CASSPKEVDEQYF
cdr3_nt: TGTGCCAGTAGCCCCAAGGAGGTTGACGAGCAGTACTTC

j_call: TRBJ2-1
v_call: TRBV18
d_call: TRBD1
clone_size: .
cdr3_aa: CASSLGTGDYNEQFF
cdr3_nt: TGTGCCAGCTCGCTTGGGACAGGGGATTACAATGAGCAGTTCTTC

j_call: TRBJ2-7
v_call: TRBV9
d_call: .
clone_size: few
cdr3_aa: CASSATGSSYEQYF
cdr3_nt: TGTGCCAGCAGCGCGACCGGTAGCTCCTACGAGCAGTACTTC

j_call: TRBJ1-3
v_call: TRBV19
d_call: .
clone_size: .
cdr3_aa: CASSTGDGNTIYF
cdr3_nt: TGTGCCAGTAGTACAGGGGACGGAAACACCATATATTTT

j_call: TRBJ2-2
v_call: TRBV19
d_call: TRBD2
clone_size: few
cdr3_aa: CASSGTSGGTGELFF
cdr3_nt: TGTGCCAGTAGTGGGACTAGCGGGGGCACCGGGGAGCTGTTTTTT

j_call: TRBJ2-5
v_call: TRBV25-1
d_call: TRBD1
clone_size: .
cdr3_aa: CASSPGDRPLGRETQYF
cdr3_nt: TGTGCCAGCAGCCCCGGGGACAGACCCCTCGGCCGAGAGACCCAGTACTTC

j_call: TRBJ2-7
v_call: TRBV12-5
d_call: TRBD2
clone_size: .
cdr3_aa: CASGLAGGVYEQYF
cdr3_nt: TGTGCTAGTGGTCTAGCGGGAGGGGTCTACGAGCAGTACTTC

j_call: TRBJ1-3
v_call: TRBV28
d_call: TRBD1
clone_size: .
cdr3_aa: CASSPLLGQGGNTIYF
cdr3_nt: TGTGCCAGCAGCCCTCTCCTGGGACAGGGAGGAAACACCATATATTTT

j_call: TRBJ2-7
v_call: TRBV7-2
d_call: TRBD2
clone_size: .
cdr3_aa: CASSLERGGLEQYF
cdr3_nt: TGTGCCAGCAGCTTAGAGCGGGGGGGCCTCGAGCAGTACTTC

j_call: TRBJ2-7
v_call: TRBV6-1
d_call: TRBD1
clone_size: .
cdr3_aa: CASRDSNSYEQYF
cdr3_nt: TGTGCCAGCCGGGACAGCAATTCCTACGAGCAGTACTTC

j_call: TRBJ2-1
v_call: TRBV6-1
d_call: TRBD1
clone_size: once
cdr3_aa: CASSVGQGQCEQFF
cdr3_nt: TGTGCCAGCAGTGTAGGACAGGGCCAATGTGAGCAGTTCTTC

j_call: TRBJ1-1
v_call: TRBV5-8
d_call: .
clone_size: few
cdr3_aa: CASRRQAGGAFF
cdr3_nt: TGTGCCAGCAGACGACAGGCCGGGGGGGCTTTCTTT

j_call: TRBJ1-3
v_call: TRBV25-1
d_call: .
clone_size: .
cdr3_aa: CASSESGLGGNTIYF
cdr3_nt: TGTGCCAGCAGTGAATCGGGGTTAGGGGGAAACACCATATATTTT

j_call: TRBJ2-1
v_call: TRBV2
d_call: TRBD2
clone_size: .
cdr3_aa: CASLPSGGHNEQFF
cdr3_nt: TGTGCCAGTCTTCCTAGCGGGGGGCACAATGAGCAGTTCTTC

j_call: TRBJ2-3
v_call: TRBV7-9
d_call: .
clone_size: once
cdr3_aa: CAVPEEGVTDTQYF
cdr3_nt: TGTGCCGTCCCTGAGGAGGGAGTAACAGATACGCAGTATTTT

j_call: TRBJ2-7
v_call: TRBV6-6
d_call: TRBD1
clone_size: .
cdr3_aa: CASSPPGQPYEQYF
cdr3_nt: TGTGCCAGCAGTCCACCGGGACAGCCTTACGAGCAGTACTTC

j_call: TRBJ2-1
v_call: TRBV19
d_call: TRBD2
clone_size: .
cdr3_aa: CASSHQREWDNEQFF
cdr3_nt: TGTGCCAGTAGTCACCAGCGGGAGTGGGACAATGAGCAGTTCTTC

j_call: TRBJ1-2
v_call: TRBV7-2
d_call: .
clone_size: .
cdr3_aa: CASSTDLDTRRRHGYTF
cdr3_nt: TGTGCCAGCAGCACAGATTTGGACACCAGAAGACGGCATGGCTACACCTTC

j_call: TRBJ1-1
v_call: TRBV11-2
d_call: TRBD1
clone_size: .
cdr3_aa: CASSQRQGVLWTEAFF
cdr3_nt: TGTGCCAGCAGCCAGCGACAGGGCGTTTTGTGGACTGAAGCTTTCTTT

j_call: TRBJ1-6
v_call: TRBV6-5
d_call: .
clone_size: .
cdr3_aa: CARGLPPLHF
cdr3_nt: TGTGCCAGGGGACTTCCACCCCTCCACTTT

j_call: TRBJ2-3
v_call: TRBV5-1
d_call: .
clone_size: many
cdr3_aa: CASSSPSGTDTQYF
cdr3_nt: TGCGCCAGCAGCTCTCCTAGCGGCACAGATACGCAGTATTTT

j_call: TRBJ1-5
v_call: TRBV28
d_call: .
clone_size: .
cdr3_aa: CASKRRGGSNQPQHF
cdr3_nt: TGTGCCAGCAAGAGGAGGGGGGGGAGCAATCAGCCCCAGCATTTT

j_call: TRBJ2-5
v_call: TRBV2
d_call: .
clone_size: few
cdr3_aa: CASMGRGEQTQYF
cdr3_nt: TGTGCCAGCATGGGCAGGGGCGAGCAGACCCAGTACTTC

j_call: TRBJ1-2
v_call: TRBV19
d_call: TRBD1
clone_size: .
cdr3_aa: CASSNPGQGIYGYTF
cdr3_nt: TGTGCCAGTAGTAACCCCGGACAGGGAATTTATGGCTACACCTTC

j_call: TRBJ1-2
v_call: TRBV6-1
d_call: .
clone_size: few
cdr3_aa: CASRSNGYTF
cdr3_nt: TGTGCCAGCCGTTCTAATGGCTACACCTTC

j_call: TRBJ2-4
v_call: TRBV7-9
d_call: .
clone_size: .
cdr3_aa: CASSLGGSGVGIQYF
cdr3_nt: TGTGCCAGCAGCTTAGGAGGATCAGGGGTAGGCATTCAGTACTTC

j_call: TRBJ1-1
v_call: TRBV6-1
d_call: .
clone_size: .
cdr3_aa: CASSEAPGGGKAFF
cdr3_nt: TGTGCCAGCAGTGAAGCGCCAGGTGGGGGGAAGGCTTTCTTT

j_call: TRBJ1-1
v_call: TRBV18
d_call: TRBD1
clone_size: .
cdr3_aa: CASSPNRGTVNTEAFF
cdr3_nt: TGTGCCAGCTCACCGAATCGTGGGACAGTGAACACTGAAGCTTTCTTT